This T cell receptor beta chain was captured by sequencing in a study of cytotoxic CD8 clonotypes in ibrutinib-treated CLL (TCRdb year 2021). At the level of the whole study: In this cohort, some 14 patients were treatment-naive and some 10 were relapsed/refractory, while approximately 18 had unmutated IGHV. Responses were partial in roughly 25 patients and complete in 2; after median approximately 5.5 years follow-up, roughly 14 stayed in remission and about twelve progressed. Longitudinal samples were available for about 30% of the roughly 86 trial participants. Response samples were obtained after a median of around eleven months of treatment, with a range of roughly 6 to 40 months. An average of about 250,000 productive templates and approximately 91,000 productive rearrangements was obtained per sample. Cryopreserved peripheral blood mononuclear cells were collected before treatment, at response, and at either disease progression or sustained remission. Patients were still on ibrutinib when every remission and progressive disease sample was collected.

A note on this clone: The antigen it binds to is not known. It has no much larger one-base neighbor in the sample; base qualities were not kept.

From cysteine to phenylalanine, the CDR3 is 15 amino acids long. The sequence is cut down to CDR3 DNA, 45 bases in frame from base 1. According to the germline V gene, CDR1 reads MNHEY and CDR2 reads SVGAGI. V lost 6 bases and J lost 7 bases, and the count of bases not matched to a germline gene is 13. Results the study describes overall, beyond this receptor: Public clonotypes were rare and either contracted or stayed stable during treatment, and the rise in clonality at ibrutinib response reflected the expansion of private clonotypes. Sampling times were not matched between sustained-remission and progressing patients, and lymph node repertoires were not studied. An increase in clonality was observed at ibrutinib response, with clonality remaining stable during sustained remission and falling back toward baseline at progression. Baseline clonality exceeded that of age-matched healthy donors and correlated strongly with circulating CD8+ T-cell counts.

The goal of deep resolution MiSeq sequencing was a depth between 1 in 1 million and 1 in 200,000 T cells, and coverage averaged 10x per clonotype. The immunoSEQ hsTCRB Kit was used to generate the TCR beta libraries. The authors processed their data as follows. Data were analyzed with ImmunoSEQ Data Assistant and ImmunoSEQ Analyzer, with V, D and J genes assigned per IMGT definitions. Clonality, which ranges from 0 to 1, was calculated by subtracting the normalized Shannon entropy of productive rearrangement frequencies from one. Only overrepresented clonotypes making up at least 0.05% of the repertoire of each patient were included in the public clonotype analysis. Thirteen repertoires from age-matched healthy donors, obtained from immuneACCESS, served as clonality controls. This is the immuneACCESS table as TCRdb keeps it, with only in-frame sequences that have V and J called. A part of the clones is gone; compared with another copy, unresolved V genes explain less than half, and the rest is unexplained. V, J and clone size derive from that table, while D and trimming were established from the DNA sequence. The sample table shows just over 200,000 clones, and more than 65% are seen once. Of the sample, approximately 6.3% falls within the top ten clones.

Per the publication, the time point label means: approximately eleven months on ibrutinib. For TCR beta library preparation, roughly 2 micrograms of genomic DNA were extracted from the cryopreserved PBMCs. Longitudinal blood samples from CLL patients on ibrutinib monotherapy underwent high-throughput TCR beta sequencing. Patients were enrolled in a phase 2 open-label single-center ibrutinib monotherapy trial. This material consisted of PBMCs, taken after 12 months of ibrutinib treatment. This receptor was identified in a human donor with chronic lymphocytic leukemia. Recombination linked TRBV6-5 to TRBJ1-2, with TRBD1 identical over 8 junction bases. The DNA sequence is TGTGCCAGCAGCCGAGACAGGGGTTTTAAGGGTGGCTACACCTTC. Its protein reads: CASSRDRGFKGGYTF.